These 2 T cell receptor beta chains were all obtained from the same sample, sequenced in a study of response to subunit inactivated influenza vaccine (dated by TCRdb to the late 2010s). The time point tag for this specimen amounts to: approximately 47 days after influenza vaccine administration. The library was produced with RT-PCR. Sequencing was performed on an Illumina HiSeq 2500. The raw public reads went through TCRdb reprocessing: fastp at Q25, MiXCR clone calling, in-frame beta chains kept. CDR3 protein duplicates are merged, each entry listing the most common genes and DNA. The sample has over 450,000 distinct CDR3 sequences on record, 10% to 15% of them singletons. Around 13% of the sample goes to the ten largest clones. Source: PBMCs from blood, taken roughly 47 days after vaccination. These receptor sequences come from a middle-aged man who received an inactivated influenza vaccine. Donor details come from another sample of the same person, matched by shared clones.

There are a few counts of this clonotype. The rearrangement uses TRBV12-3 or TRBV12-4 and TRBJ1-4; a possible D gene is TRBD1 (6 bases). This CDR3 has 13 amino acids. The ends were cut back, 7 bases at V and 8 bases at J, with 14 bases in the middle. CDR3 coding DNA: TGTGCCAGCAACCTCCGGGACAACGAAAAACTGTTTTTT. This codes for CASNLRDNEKLFF.

This clonotype came up a few times. The chain uses TRBV9 and TRBJ2-7, with 8 nucleotides matching TRBD1. V dropped 0 bases and J dropped 5; count of bases not matched to a gene: 7. The CDR3 length is 15 residues. Looked up from germline, CDR1 is SGDLS and CDR2 is YYNGEE. CDR3 nucleotides: TGTGCCAGCAGCGTAGCTGGGTCAGGGGGCGACGAGCAGTACTTC. Amino acid sequence: CASSVAGSGGDEQYF.